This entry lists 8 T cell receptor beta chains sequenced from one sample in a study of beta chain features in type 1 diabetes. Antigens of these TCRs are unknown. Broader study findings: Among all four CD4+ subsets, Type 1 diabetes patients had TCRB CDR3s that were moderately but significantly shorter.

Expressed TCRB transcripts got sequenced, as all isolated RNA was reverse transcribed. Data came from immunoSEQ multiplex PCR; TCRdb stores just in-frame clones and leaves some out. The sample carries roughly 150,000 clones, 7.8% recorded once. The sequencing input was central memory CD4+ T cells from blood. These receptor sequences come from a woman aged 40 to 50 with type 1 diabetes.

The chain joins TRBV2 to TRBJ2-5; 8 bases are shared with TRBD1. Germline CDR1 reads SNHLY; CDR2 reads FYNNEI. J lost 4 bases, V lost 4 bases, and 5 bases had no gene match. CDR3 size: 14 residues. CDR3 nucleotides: TGTGCCAGCAGTGGGCAGGGGGCATTAGAGACCCAGTACTTC. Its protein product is CASSGQGALETQYF.

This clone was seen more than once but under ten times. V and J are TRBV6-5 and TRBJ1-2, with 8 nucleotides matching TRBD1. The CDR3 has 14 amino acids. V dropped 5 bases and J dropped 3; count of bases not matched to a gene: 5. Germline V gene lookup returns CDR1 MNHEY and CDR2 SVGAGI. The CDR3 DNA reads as TGTGCCAGCAGTCCCAGGGGGCGAGACTATGGCTACACCTTC. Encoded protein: CASSPRGRDYGYTF.

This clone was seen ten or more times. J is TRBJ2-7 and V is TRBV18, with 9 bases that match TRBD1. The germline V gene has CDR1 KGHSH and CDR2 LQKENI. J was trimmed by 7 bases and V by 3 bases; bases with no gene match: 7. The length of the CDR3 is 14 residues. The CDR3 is CASSPGTGLQEQYF. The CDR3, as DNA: TGTGCCAGCTCACCTGGGACAGGGTTACAAGAGCAGTACTTC. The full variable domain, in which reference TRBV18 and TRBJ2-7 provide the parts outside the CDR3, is NAGVMQNPRHLVRRRGQEARLRCSPMKGHSHVYWYRQLPEEGLKFMVYLQKENIIDESGMPKERFSAEFPKEGPSILRIQQVVRGDSAAYFCASSPGTGLQEQYFGPGTRLTVT.

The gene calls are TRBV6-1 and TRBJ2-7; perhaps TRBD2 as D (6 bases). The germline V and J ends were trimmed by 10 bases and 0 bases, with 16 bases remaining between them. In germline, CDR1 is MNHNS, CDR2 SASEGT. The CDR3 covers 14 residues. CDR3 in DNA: TGTGCCACTCGATCGGGGGATGCCTCCTACGAGCAGTACTTC. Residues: CATRSGDASYEQYF.

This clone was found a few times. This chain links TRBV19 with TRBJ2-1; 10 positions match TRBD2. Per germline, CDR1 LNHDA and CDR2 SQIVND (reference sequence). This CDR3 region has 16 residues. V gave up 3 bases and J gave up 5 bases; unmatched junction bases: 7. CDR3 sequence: CASSMGLASTDNEQFF. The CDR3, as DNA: TGTGCCAGTAGTATGGGACTAGCGAGTACCGACAATGAGCAGTTCTTC.

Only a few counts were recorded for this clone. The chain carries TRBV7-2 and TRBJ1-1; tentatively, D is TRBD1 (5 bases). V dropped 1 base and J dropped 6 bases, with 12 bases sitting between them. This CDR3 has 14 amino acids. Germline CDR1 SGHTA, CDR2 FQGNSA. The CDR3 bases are TGTGCCAGCAGCTTAGAAGGACAACGGGCTGAAGCTTTCTTT. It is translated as CASSLEGQRAEAFF.

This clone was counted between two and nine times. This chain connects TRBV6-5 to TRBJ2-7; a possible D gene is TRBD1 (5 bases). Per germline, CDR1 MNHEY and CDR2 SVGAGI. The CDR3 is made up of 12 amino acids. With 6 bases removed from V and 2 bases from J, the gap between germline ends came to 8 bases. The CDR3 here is CASRSTAYEQYF. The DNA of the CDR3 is TGTGCCAGCAGATCGACAGCCTACGAGCAGTACTTC.

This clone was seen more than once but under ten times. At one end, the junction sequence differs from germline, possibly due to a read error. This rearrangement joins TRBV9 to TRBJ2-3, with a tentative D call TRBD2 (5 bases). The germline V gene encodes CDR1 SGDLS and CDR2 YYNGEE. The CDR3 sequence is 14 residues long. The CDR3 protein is CASSVGPSRDTQYF. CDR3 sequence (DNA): TGTGCCAGCAGCGTAGGCCCTAGCAGAGATACGCAGTATTTT.